This T cell receptor beta chain was sequenced during a study of blood T cell repertoires in COVID-19. The wider study: Acute and convalescent COVID-19 samples came from the United States, Italy and Spain.

This CDR3 comprises 18 residues. Germline loops: CDR1 KGHSH, CDR2 LQKENI. V lost 3 bases and J lost 3; bases outside the gene matches: 7. Produced via immunoSEQ multiplex PCR; TCRdb's table is partial and in-frame only. The sample comprises about 240,000 clones, 80% to 85% of which are singletons, and about 3.2% rests with the top ten. Sequenced input: peripheral blood. The TCR was taken from a woman aged 18-29 years with acute or convalescent COVID-19. This chain uses TRBV18 with TRBJ2-2; 13 nucleotides align to TRBD2. The CDR3 DNA sequence: TGTGCCAGCTCACCCTGGACTAGCGGGAGTAAGGACACCGGGGAGCTGTTTTTT. It encodes CASSPWTSGSKDTGELFF.